This entry lists 8 T cell receptor beta chains sequenced from one sample in a study of T-cell memory formation after mild COVID-19 (dated by TCRdb to 2020 to 2022). The library came from 5' RACE. The instrument given in TCRdb is Illumina NovaSeq 6000. TCRdb trimmed public reads at Q25 via fastp, called clones via MiXCR and kept in-frame beta chains. Each entry merges the rows of one CDR3 protein and shows their most common DNA and genes. A total of 300,000 to 400,000 distinct CDR3 sequences appear in this sample, roughly 13% of them only once. The top ten clonotypes cover about 22% of the sample. Sequenced material: PBMCs or a T cell subset sorted from them (not recorded which). All receptors come from a young man who had mild COVID-19 (a few samples of this study predate the infection). The sample titles of this study are shuffled in the database, so cell type and time point are left out; the donor was told from shared clones.

This clonotype turned up a few times. This rearrangement joins TRBV7-6 to TRBJ2-1; D is undetermined. Germline V CDR1 and CDR2: SGHVS, FNYEAQ. The germline V and J ends were trimmed by 6 bases and 4 bases, with 16 bases remaining between them. The CDR3 extends over 15 amino acids. The CDR3 DNA reads as TGTGCCAGCAGGGCCGGACCTGGAGAGTACAATGAGCAGTTCTTC. Its translation is CASRAGPGEYNEQFF.

This clonotype showed up just a few times. The rearrangement uses TRBV4-3 and TRBJ2-3; 7 bases map to TRBD2. V was clipped by 4 bases and J by 2 bases; unmatched bases: 15. Germline V lookup: CDR1 LGHNA, CDR2 YSLEER. The length of the CDR3 is 18 residues. CDR3 sequence reads: CASSLDSRWEGSTDTQYF. In DNA form, the CDR3 reads TGCGCCAGCAGCCTCGATTCTAGGTGGGAGGGGTCCACAGATACGCAGTATTTT.

This clonotype was counted a few times. The DNA of the CDR3 is TGTGCCAGCAGCCAAGATCCCGACAGGGGGAACATTCAGTACTTC. Translating gives CASSQDPDRGNIQYF. This rearrangement joins TRBV4-2 to TRBJ2-4, with 9 positions matching TRBD1. The CDR3 sequence is 15 residues long. Germline CDR1 reads LGHNA; CDR2 reads YNFKEQ. Germline trimming cut 0 bases from V and 7 bases from J; bases unmatched to any gene: 4.

The sample holds a few counts of this clonotype. A single base separates this from a much larger clone, so it may be a read error. The chain's CDR3 is CASSQARTDTQYF. DNA for the CDR3: TGTGCCAGCAGCCAAGCGCGCACAGATACGCAGTATTTT. The genes are TRBV7-3 and TRBJ2-3; D is undetermined. V shed 5 bases and J shed 1 base, with 7 bases lying between them. Germline V gene sequence: CDR1 SGHTA, CDR2 FQGTGA. This CDR3 has 13 amino acids.

This clonotype was counted only a few times. The chain is built from TRBV5-1 and TRBJ2-1; D uncertain. The V gene lost 4 bases and the J gene lost 5 bases, with 16 bases spanning the gap. Germline V gives CDR1 SGHRS, CDR2 YFSETQ. The CDR3 sequence is 15 residues long. The CDR3 loop reads CASSPKRSRNNEQFF. CDR3 nucleotide sequence: TGCGCCAGCAGCCCCAAAAGGTCACGAAACAATGAGCAGTTCTTC.

This clonotype was counted a few times. The gene calls are TRBV6-2 or TRBV6-3 and TRBJ2-1; tentative D call: TRBD1 (6 bases). In germline, CDR1 is MNHEY, CDR2 SVGEGT. The V end was cut by 5 bases, the J end by 5 bases, with 13 bases between. This CDR3 spans 14 amino acids. The CDR3 loop reads CASSTPYRDNEQFF. The CDR3 DNA reads TGTGCCAGCAGTACGCCTTACAGGGACAATGAGCAGTTCTTC.

This clonotype was detected many times. This sequence joins TRBV20-1 and TRBJ2-3; D remains ambiguous. CDR1 is DFQATT and CDR2 is SNEGSKA in the germline V gene (reference sequence). The CDR3 consists of 11 residues. V dropped 5 bases and J dropped 3 bases, with 6 bases sitting between them. CDR3 nucleotide sequence: TGCAGTGCTCGGCCTACAGATACGCAGTATTTT. Encoded protein: CSARPTDTQYF.

The CDR3 loop is CSALTGNGNQPQHF. In DNA, the CDR3 is TGCAGCGCCTTAACAGGGAATGGCAATCAGCCCCAGCATTTT. This chain links TRBV29-1 with TRBJ1-5; tentative D call: TRBD1 (6 bases). CDR3 size: 14 residues. The germline V and J ends were trimmed by 7 bases and 2 bases, with 15 bases remaining between them. CDR1 and CDR2 (germline): SQVTM, ANQGSEA.